The subject of this entry is one T cell receptor beta chain. Germline CDR1 is PRHDT and CDR2 is FYEKMQ (reference sequence). V gave up 1 base and J gave up 6 bases, with 15 bases separating them. This CDR3 comprises 15 residues. Under the authors' procedure: Amplification of reference gene primers was used by the study to estimate nucleated cell counts. Sequencing used immunoSEQ multiplex PCR; TCRdb keeps in-frame clones, though not all of them. V, J and clone size reflect that table, while D and trimming were determined from the DNA. The table records some 270,000 clones, roughly 89% of them present only once. This sample is part of a study of blood T cell repertoires in COVID-19.

The sample comprised peripheral blood. The V and J genes are TRBV13 and TRBJ1-1; D possibly corresponds to TRBD1 (5 bases). This sequence originates from a man younger than 40 with acute or convalescent COVID-19. The CDR3: CASSLVSGSRSEAFF. The DNA of the CDR3 is TGTGCCAGCAGCTTAGTCTCAGGGTCTCGGTCTGAAGCTTTCTTT.